Below are 6 T cell receptor beta chains sequenced from a single sample in a study of human T cells and chemical hapten exposure. Via MiXCR, TCRdb re-called the RACE reads, giving one row per CDR3 protein. The table includes tens of thousands of distinct CDR3 sequences, roughly 9% detected once. As for time point: pre-sensitization, week 0. Treatment given: therapeutic diphenylcyclopropenone sensitization with weekly scalp DPC. RNA extraction used unfractionated whole blood as the source of total RNA. Material: whole blood, obtained in connection with sensitization to the hapten diphenylcyclopropenone (DPC). Receptor source: a woman aged 30 to 39 with alopecia areata. Some clones in this sample may be carry-over from other donors' samples.

At least ten counts were recorded for this clonotype. The rearrangement uses TRBV20-1 and TRBJ2-3; D is ambiguous. V was clipped by 6 bases and J by 0 bases, with 16 bases between them. From germline, CDR1 is DFQATT and CDR2 SNEGSKA (reference sequence). This CDR3 spans 15 amino acids. Written as DNA, the CDR3 is TGCAGTGCCAGTAAGACTGGAACTAGCACAGATACGCAGTATTTT. This translates into CSASKTGTSTDTQYF.

This clonotype showed up just a few times. V is TRBV7-2 and J is TRBJ2-5; perhaps TRBD2 as D (6 bases). The germline V gene has CDR1 SGHTA and CDR2 FQGNSA. Trimming cost V 4 bases and J 2 bases, with 11 bases left between them. The CDR3 is made up of 14 amino acids. The DNA for the CDR3 is TGTGCCAGCAGCTCCTTCGGGAGTCAAGAGACCCAGTACTTC. Its protein is CASSSFGSQETQYF. The variable domain in full, completed from reference TRBV7-2 and TRBJ2-5, reads GAGVSQSPSNKVTEKGKDVELRCDPISGHTALYWYRQSLGQGLEFLIYFQGNSAPDKSGLPSDRFSAERTGGSVSTLTIQRTQQEDSAVYLCASSSFGSQETQYFGPGTRLLVL.

There are a few counts of this clonotype. The V gene is TRBV2, the J gene TRBJ2-1, with 16 bases aligning to TRBD2. CDR1 is SNHLY, CDR2 FYNNEI, per germline. CDR3 length equals 15 residues. V lost 8 bases, J lost 8 bases, and 6 bases stayed unmatched. The CDR3 DNA sequence: TGTGCCAGCTTGCCCGGGACTAGCGGGGGGGATGAGCAGTTCTTC. Its protein product is CASLPGTSGGDEQFF. Together with reference TRBV2 and TRBJ2-1, the CDR3 gives the full variable domain: EPEVTQTPSHQVTQMGQEVILRCVPISNHLYFYWYRQILGQKVEFLVSFYNNEISEKSEIFDDQFSVERPDGSNFTLKIRSTKLEDSAMYFCASLPGTSGGDEQFFGPGTRLTVL.

This chain links TRBV6-5 with TRBJ2-4; 14 bases align to TRBD2. The CDR3 loop spans 16 amino acids. V shed 6 bases and J 7 bases; nucleotides not matched to a gene: 8. Germline values: CDR1 MNHEY, CDR2 SVGAGI. CDR3 sequence (DNA): TGTGCCAGCAGCCCCGGGACTAGCGGGGGCAGCAACATTCAGTACTTC. As protein: CASSPGTSGGSNIQYF.

Only a few counts were recorded for this clonotype. The CDR3 loop is CASSSPLTETGNIQYF. CDR3 bases: TGTGCCAGCAGTTCCCCATTGACCGAAACGGGAAACATTCAGTACTTC. The chain joins TRBV27 to TRBJ2-4; no clear D. V dropped 4 bases and J dropped 6 bases, with 19 bases sitting between them. CDR1 MNHEY and CDR2 SMNVEV come from the germline V gene (reference sequence). This CDR3 contains 16 residues.

This chain uses TRBV7-8 with TRBJ2-2; D call uncertain. CDR1 and CDR2 from the germline V gene are SGHVS and FQNEAQ. Trimming pared 1 base from V and 6 bases from J, leaving 9 bases between. The CDR3 totals 14 residues. In nucleotides, the CDR3 is TGTGCCAGCAGCTTAGGTACCAGTTCCGGGGAGCTGTTTTTT. Its translation: CASSLGTSSGELFF.